The rows below give T cell receptor beta chains drawn from one sample of a study of response to subunit inactivated influenza vaccine. MiXCR was run by TCRdb on the RT-PCR reads, yielding one entry per CDR3 protein. The data show 630,000 or so distinct CDR3 sequences, around 16% seen once. The source material was PBMCs from blood, sampled roughly 12 days after vaccination. Receptor source: a man aged 45-65 years who received an inactivated influenza vaccine. Each CDR3 is given without its conserved first and last residue. Each record gives: J gene, clone size, V gene, CDR3 protein. Expanded clones are given a class, and other clones once, few, many or no size at all.

J: TRBJ1-1; size: few; V: TRBV3-1; CDR3: ASSTISGDTEAF
J: TRBJ1-2; size: few; V: TRBV18; CDR3: ASSPSDYGYT
J: TRBJ2-5; size: many; V: TRBV20-1; CDR3: SAIPENQETQY
J: TRBJ2-7; size: few; V: TRBV7-6; CDR3: ASSAKPGQASYEQY
J: TRBJ2-1; size: few; V: TRBV6-4; CDR3: ASSPHGRAHNEQF
J: TRBJ2-3; size: NA; V: TRBV27; CDR3: ASSLRRLADNTDTQY
J: TRBJ1-3; size: few; V: TRBV12-3/TRBV12-4; CDR3: ASRRQGYNTIY
J: TRBJ2-7; size: NA; V: TRBV7-9; CDR3: ASGPGASYEQY
J: TRBJ1-1; size: many; V: TRBV5-4; CDR3: ASSLQGAINTEAF
J: TRBJ1-2; size: few; V: TRBV7-2; CDR3: ASSRKGSNYGYT
J: TRBJ1-1; size: NA; V: TRBV5-1; CDR3: ASSFLGARTEAF
J: TRBJ1-6; size: few; V: TRBV6-2/TRBV6-3; CDR3: ASSPISESRIH
J: TRBJ2-7; size: few; V: TRBV10-3; CDR3: AISGGAGYEQY
J: TRBJ2-7; size: NA; V: TRBV15; CDR3: ATSVREGLDEQY
J: TRBJ1-5; size: NA; V: TRBV6-6; CDR3: ASTLHALQPQH
J: TRBJ2-1; size: NA; V: TRBV28; CDR3: ASSLPGLAGGTYNEQF
J: TRBJ2-6; size: NA; V: TRBV9; CDR3: ASSVNPVIQGTGANVLT
J: TRBJ2-1; size: many; V: TRBV10-3; CDR3: AISESREQF
J: TRBJ1-1; size: NA; V: TRBV20-1; CDR3: SARDYQGHNEAF
J: TRBJ2-3; size: few; V: TRBV12-3/TRBV12-4; CDR3: ASSSRTEGTNTQY
J: TRBJ2-7; size: few; V: TRBV20-1; CDR3: SAVGLAGGYEQY
J: TRBJ2-1; size: few; V: TRBV6-1; CDR3: ASRQGHEQF
J: TRBJ2-4; size: NA; V: TRBV18; CDR3: ASSPGGADIQY
J: TRBJ2-2; size: NA; V: TRBV20-1; CDR3: SASPRQINTGELF
J: TRBJ2-5; size: NA; V: TRBV3-1; CDR3: ASSLYIGGTQETQY
J: TRBJ2-2; size: NA; V: TRBV5-6; CDR3: ASSFGYNTGELF
J: TRBJ1-2; size: few; V: TRBV6-2/TRBV6-3; CDR3: ASSYIGGTNYGYT
J: TRBJ2-1; size: few; V: TRBV12-5; CDR3: ASTGQGRGEQF
J: TRBJ1-3; size: NA; V: TRBV6-1; CDR3: ASSETNSGNTIY
J: TRBJ2-7; size: many; V: TRBV7-2; CDR3: ASSWRGAGGRNEQY
J: TRBJ1-1; size: few; V: TRBV5-1; CDR3: ASRGQGTTEAF
J: TRBJ1-5; size: NA; V: TRBV12-3/TRBV12-4; CDR3: ASSFEGQPQH
J: TRBJ1-5; size: NA; V: TRBV12-3/TRBV12-4; CDR3: ASSLNRNQPQH
J: TRBJ2-3; size: few; V: TRBV18; CDR3: ASSPGGSRSDTQY
J: TRBJ2-3; size: once; V: TRBV10-3; CDR3: AISETAGRTDTQY
J: TRBJ1-5; size: many; V: TRBV29-1; CDR3: SAGNLDQPQH
J: TRBJ1-5; size: NA; V: TRBV19; CDR3: ASHDAGTGYQPQH
J: TRBJ2-1; size: NA; V: TRBV12-3/TRBV12-4; CDR3: ASTGRVYNEQF
J: TRBJ2-1; size: few; V: TRBV12-3/TRBV12-4; CDR3: ASSSRGLAGNEQF
J: TRBJ2-1; size: few; V: TRBV20-1; CDR3: SARDRRETFLLDEQF
J: TRBJ2-3; size: few; V: TRBV9; CDR3: ASSVAGTYTDTQY
J: TRBJ2-5; size: few; V: TRBV28; CDR3: ASVQIGETQY
J: TRBJ2-3; size: NA; V: TRBV20-1; CDR3: SASTGGPTDTQY
J: TRBJ2-3; size: few; V: TRBV6-2/TRBV6-3; CDR3: ASRLASTQY
J: TRBJ1-1; size: few; V: TRBV5-1; CDR3: ASSLQDETEAF
J: TRBJ2-7; size: few; V: TRBV7-9; CDR3: ASSLPQTSGSYEQY
J: TRBJ2-5; size: many; V: TRBV6-1; CDR3: ASSNLLGKETQY
J: TRBJ1-6; size: few; V: TRBV7-7; CDR3: ASSLGQGDSPLH
J: TRBJ2-2; size: once; V: TRBV20-1; CDR3: CARKGQGANTGELF